These T cell receptor beta chains were read from a single sample in a study of Graves' ophthalmopathy and Graves' hyperthyroidism. MiXCR, applied by TCRdb to the multiplex PCR reads, yields one record per CDR3 protein. The table has approximately 1.2 million distinct CDR3 sequences, about 38% seen once; the top ten hold around 10%. The material sequenced was peripheral blood or thyroid tissue (not recorded which). The source is an adult man with Graves' hyperthyroidism. Each CDR3 is given with its conserved first and last residue. The D gene is left open where the match is weak. Expanded clones are given a class, and other clones once, few, many or no size at all.

clone size	J gene	V gene	D gene	CDR3 DNA	CDR3 protein
many	TRBJ2-7	TRBV10-2	TRBD2	TGCGCCACCACGGCGGGGGGGCTCGACGAGCAGTACTTC	CATTAGGLDEQYF
many	TRBJ1-2	TRBV7-6	NA	TGTGCCACCTTAGGGGACCGGGGCCAAGGCTATGGCTACACCTTC	CATLGDRGQGYGYTF
NA	TRBJ1-1	TRBV11-2	NA	TGTGCCAGCAGTTGGGACTTCAGCACTGAAGCTTTCTTT	CASSWDFSTEAFF
many	TRBJ2-7	TRBV20-1	NA	TGCAGTGGACTAGTTTCAGACGAGCAGTACTTC	CSGLVSDEQYF
NA	TRBJ1-6	TRBV2	NA	TGTGCCAGCAGTGAAACCGGGACATCTAATTCACCCCTCCACTTT	CASSETGTSNSPLHF
few	TRBJ1-1	TRBV7-3	TRBD1	TGTGCCAGCAGCTTAACGGGAGGACAGGGGACGGCTTTCTTT	CASSLTGGQGTAFF
NA	TRBJ1-3	TRBV10-2	NA	TGCGCCAGCACCCAGTCCCTCTCTGGAAACACCATATATTTT	CASTQSLSGNTIYF
many	TRBJ1-1	TRBV2	NA	TGTGCCAGCAGCTGGATTGAAGCTTTCTTT	CASSWIEAFF
NA	TRBJ1-2	TRBV12-3/TRBV12-4	NA	TGTGCCAGCAGTTTAGGGGGCAACCGGGGCTACACCTTC	CASSLGGNRGYTF
many	TRBJ1-5	TRBV12-3/TRBV12-4	NA	TGTGCCAGCAGCCCCCGGGGGGGTCAGCCCCAGCATTTT	CASSPRGGQPQHF
NA	TRBJ2-7	TRBV9	NA	TGTGCCAGCAGCGTAGACGGGCAGGCATCATACGAGCAGTACTTC	CASSVDGQASYEQYF
many	TRBJ1-6	TRBV7-2	NA	TGTGCCAGCAGCTTAACGGCAATTATTGTTAAATCACCCCTCCACTTT	CASSLTAIIVKSPLHF
NA	TRBJ1-5	TRBV20-1	NA	TGCAGTGCTAGTCACACCGCACAGCCCCAGCATTTT	CSASHTAQPQHF
many	TRBJ1-1	TRBV20-1	NA	TGCAGTGCTAGGACACAAATGAACACTGAAGCTTTCTTT	CSARTQMNTEAFF
NA	TRBJ2-7	TRBV2	TRBD1	TGTGCCAGCACTTCCGGGACAGGGAATGTGTTGGAGTACTTC	CASTSGTGNVLEYF
few	TRBJ1-6	TRBV12-3/TRBV12-4	NA	TGTGCCAGCAGCGAGCCAGGGTTCAGGGATAATTCACCCCTCCACTTT	CASSEPGFRDNSPLHF
NA	TRBJ1-5	TRBV19	NA	TGTGCCAGTAGTACCCGGAGTGATTTGCCCCAGCATTTT	CASSTRSDLPQHF
many	TRBJ1-2	TRBV20-1	TRBD1	TGCAGTGCTAGAGACTCGACAGGGCGGAACTATGGCTACACCTTC	CSARDSTGRNYGYTF
many	TRBJ2-7	TRBV10-3	NA	TGTGCCATCGGACCCGACAGTAGCAACTACGAGCAGTACTTC	CAIGPDSSNYEQYF
many	TRBJ1-1	TRBV19	NA	TGTGCCAGTAGTATCTTCGGCACTGAAGCTTTCTTT	CASSIFGTEAFF
many	TRBJ2-7	TRBV29-1	TRBD1	TGCAGCGTTGAACTCGACAGGGCCCACGAGCAGTACTTC	CSVELDRAHEQYF
few	TRBJ1-5	TRBV10-3	NA	TGTGCCATCAGTGATCCGGACCAGCCCCAGCATTTT	CAISDPDQPQHF
NA	TRBJ2-5	TRBV7-8	TRBD1	TGTGCCAGCAGCTTAGATATGGACAGGAGACAAGAGACCCAGTACTTC	CASSLDMDRRQETQYF
few	TRBJ2-5	TRBV2	NA	TGTGCCAGCAGTCCCCTCCAAACTAGTGGCTTC	CASSPLQTSGF
NA	TRBJ1-6	TRBV10-2	TRBD1	TGCGCCAGCAGTGCTAGAGAACAGGGGGCTAGTTCACCCCTCCACTTT	CASSAREQGASSPLHF
many	TRBJ2-5	TRBV11-2	TRBD1	TGTGCCAGCAGCTGGGACAGGGGCGGCCAAGAGACCCAGTACTTC	CASSWDRGGQETQYF
many	TRBJ2-2	TRBV10-3	TRBD1	TGTGCCATCAGTGCCCAGACAGGGAAGAACACCGGGGAGCTGTTTTTT	CAISAQTGKNTGELFF
few	TRBJ2-2	TRBV9	NA	TGTGCCAGCAGCATAGGACAGCCCGGGGAGCTGTTTTTT	CASSIGQPGELFF
few	TRBJ2-7	TRBV7-8	TRBD1	TGTGCCAGCAAAAGGGGGCCAGGCTCCTACGAGCAGTACTTC	CASKRGPGSYEQYF
once	TRBJ1-1	TRBV29-1	TRBD1	TGCAGCGTTGAAGATCGTTCGAGACAGGGATTTGGGACTGAAGCTTTCTTT	CSVEDRSRQGFGTEAFF
few	TRBJ1-4	TRBV20-1	NA	TGCAGTGCTCGTCACATGGCAACTAATGAAAAACTGTTTTTT	CSARHMATNEKLFF
many	TRBJ1-5	TRBV11-2	NA	TGTGCCAGCAGCTTATCGCAGAGCAATCAGCCCCAGCATTTT	CASSLSQSNQPQHF
few	TRBJ1-5	TRBV10-3	TRBD1	TGTGCCATCGGACAGGCAAATCAGCCCCAGCATTTT	CAIGQANQPQHF
few	TRBJ1-2	TRBV25-1	TRBD1	TGTGCCAGCTCACCACCCTTCCGGACAGGAGGTGGCTACACCTTC	CASSPPFRTGGGYTF
NA	TRBJ2-7	TRBV19	TRBD2	TGTGCCAGCCCAAGGGCCGCTAGCGGAAGCTCCTACGAGCAGTACTTC	CASPRAASGSSYEQYF
NA	TRBJ2-5	TRBV24-1	NA	TGTGCCACCAGTGGGGGCAGAAGGAGGGAGACCCAGTACTTC	CATSGGRRRETQYF
NA	TRBJ2-5	TRBV20-1	TRBD2	TGCAGTGCTAGAGATCGTAGCGGGAGCCGGGAGACCCAGTACTTC	CSARDRSGSRETQYF
many	TRBJ1-2	TRBV20-1	NA	TGCAGTGCAACAACAGGGAACGGAGTCGGCTACACCTTC	CSATTGNGVGYTF
many	TRBJ2-7	TRBV5-1	NA	TGCGCCAGCAGCTTGGAGCAGGGAAGCTCCTACGAGCAGTACTTC	CASSLEQGSSYEQYF
many	TRBJ1-5	TRBV2	NA	TGTGCCAGCAAGAGGGCCTCAGGAATTAATCAGCCCCAGCATTTT	CASKRASGINQPQHF
many	TRBJ1-3	TRBV20-1	NA	TGCAGTGCTAGGGGATCCCCCCCTGTTATAACTGGAAACACCATATATTTT	CSARGSPPVITGNTIYF
few	TRBJ1-1	TRBV12-3/TRBV12-4	NA	TGTGCCAGCAGACTACAGGGTGGGGTCACTGAAGCTTTCTTT	CASRLQGGVTEAFF
NA	TRBJ2-5	TRBV5-4	TRBD2	TGTGCCAGCAGCCACCGGGGGGAAGGGGAAGAGACCCAGTACTTC	CASSHRGEGEETQYF
NA	TRBJ1-2	TRBV4-3	NA	TGCGCCAGCAGCCAAGAAAGTGTCCGTACCGGGACGTTCTATGGCTACACCTTC	CASSQESVRTGTFYGYTF